This is a list of T cell receptor beta chains from one sample in a study of OX40 agonist ivuxolimab in advanced cancers. Produced via immunoSEQ multiplex PCR; TCRdb's table is partial and in-frame only. Found here are roughly 34,000 clones, under 85% of them singletons; the top ten hold roughly 19%. The material was CD4+ or CD8+ T cells sorted from blood, obtained in a trial of the OX40 agonist ivuxolimab. All receptors derive from an adult with an advanced solid tumor such as melanoma, head and neck, liver or kidney cancer. The CDR3 runs from the conserved cysteine through the conserved F or W. Each record gives: V gene, J gene, clone size, D gene, CDR3 protein, CDR3 DNA. D genes are given only for firm matches. Clone size, where shown, is once, few, many, or a class for clones that have expanded.

>TRBV5-1|TRBJ1-1|.|.
CASSLVRGGTEAFF
TGCGCCAGCAGCTTGGTTCGGGGCGGCACTGAAGCTTTCTTT
>TRBV30|TRBJ2-3|once|.
CAWSVSTWAQYF
TGTGCCTGGAGTGTAAGTACGTGGGCGCAGTATTTT
>TRBV6-1|TRBJ2-2|.|.
CASTKGVTGELFF
TGTGCCAGCACTAAAGGGGTCACCGGGGAGCTGTTTTTT
>TRBV7-2|TRBJ2-5|.|TRBD1
CASSSGQGGTGGQETQYF
TGTGCCAGCAGCTCGGGACAGGGTGGGACGGGTGGGCAAGAGACCCAGTACTTC
>TRBV5-1|TRBJ2-1|.|TRBD2
CASSFKRTSGGADEQFF
TGCGCCAGCAGCTTTAAACGTACTAGCGGGGGGGCTGATGAGCAGTTCTTC
>TRBV6-5|TRBJ1-1|.|.
CASRKWKDGYTEAFF
TGTGCCAGCAGAAAATGGAAGGACGGGTACACTGAAGCTTTCTTT
>TRBV4-2|TRBJ1-4|.|.
CASSQDTGYNEKLFF
TGTGCCAGCAGCCAAGATACGGGTTATAATGAAAAACTGTTTTTT
>TRBV9|TRBJ2-1|.|TRBD2
CASSDTSGGADEQFF
TGTGCCAGCAGCGATACTAGCGGGGGGGCCGATGAGCAGTTCTTC
>TRBV10-3|TRBJ1-1|.|.
CAISTLGTEAFF
TGTGCCATCAGTACGCTGGGGACTGAAGCTTTCTTT
>TRBV11-2|TRBJ2-1|.|.
CASSLSRGRNEQFF
TGTGCCAGCAGCTTGTCCCGGGGCCGCAATGAGCAGTTCTTC
>TRBV20-1|TRBJ1-2|.|.
CSALGLYGYTF
TGCAGTGCTTTGGGTCTTTATGGCTACACCTTC
>TRBV5-1|TRBJ1-1|.|.
CASSQGRPNTEAFF
TGCGCCAGCAGCCAAGGACGGCCGAACACTGAAGCTTTCTTT
>TRBV5-1|TRBJ2-3|.|TRBD1
CASGEGDRGTDTQYF
TGCGCCAGCGGGGAAGGGGACAGGGGGACAGATACGCAGTATTTT
>TRBV7-2|TRBJ1-2|.|.
CASSLEGRHGYTF
TGTGCCAGCAGCTTAGAGGGGCGGCATGGCTACACCTTC
>TRBV5-4|TRBJ1-1|.|TRBD1
CASRPPPGTGGITEAFF
TGTGCCAGCAGACCCCCCCCCGGGACAGGGGGTATCACTGAAGCTTTCTTT
>TRBV21-1|TRBJ2-3|.|.
CASQGGSTDTQYF
TGTGCCAGTCAGGGAGGGTCCACAGATACGCAGTATTTT
>TRBV6-6|TRBJ1-5|.|.
CASSPDRSGNQPQHF
TGTGCCAGCAGTCCGGACAGATCCGGCAATCAGCCCCAGCATTTT
>TRBV9|TRBJ1-1|.|.
CASSPRGTGNTEAFF
TGTGCCAGCAGCCCAAGAGGGACGGGGAACACTGAAGCTTTCTTT
>TRBV7-9|TRBJ2-5|.|TRBD2
CASSLGAGGPGTQYF
TGTGCCAGCAGCTTAGGAGCGGGGGGCCCTGGGACCCAGTACTTC
>TRBV29-1|TRBJ1-3|.|.
CSVEGSGTIYF
TGCAGCGTTGAGGGGTCCGGCACCATATATTTT
>TRBV6-5|TRBJ1-1|once|.
CASSYLEEAFF
TGTGCCAGCAGTTACCTTGAAGAAGCTTTCTTT
>TRBV6-5|TRBJ2-1|.|.
CASARYTYNEQFF
TGTGCCAGCGCCAGATATACCTACAATGAGCAGTTCTTC
>TRBV9|TRBJ1-1|.|.
CASSVVLRGEAFF
TGTGCCAGCAGCGTAGTTCTCAGGGGTGAAGCTTTCTTT
>TRBV27|TRBJ2-2|.|.
CASSLHGGGSNTGELFF
TGTGCCAGCAGTTTACATGGGGGGGGCTCGAACACCGGGGAGCTGTTTTTT
>TRBV6-5|TRBJ1-5|.|.
CASSYSLNQPQHF
TGTGCCAGCAGTTACTCCTTAAATCAGCCCCAGCATTTT
>TRBV18|TRBJ1-1|.|.
CASSSGNGGPNTEAFF
TGTGCCAGCTCATCCGGGAACGGGGGCCCGAACACTGAAGCTTTCTTT
>TRBV5-6|TRBJ2-7|once|TRBD1
CASSLWGQGNEQYF
TGTGCCAGCAGCTTGTGGGGACAGGGGAACGAGCAGTACTTC
>TRBV7-2|TRBJ1-3|.|.
CASSLAASGNTIYF
TGTGCCAGCAGCTTAGCCGCCAGTGGAAACACCATATATTTT
>TRBV2|TRBJ2-7|.|TRBD2
CASSEELGEGEQYF
TGTGCCAGCAGTGAAGAGCTAGGGGAGGGCGAGCAGTACTTC
>TRBV29-1|TRBJ2-7|.|.
CSVVWFPPYEQYF
TGCAGCGTTGTGTGGTTTCCGCCCTACGAGCAGTACTTC
>TRBV30|TRBJ1-2|.|.
CAWSVGDTYGYTF
TGTGCCTGGAGTGTAGGGGATACATATGGCTACACCTTC
>TRBV25-1|TRBJ1-1|.|TRBD1
CASLRDRGQAFF
TGTGCCAGCCTCCGGGACAGGGGGCAAGCTTTCTTT
>TRBV5-8|TRBJ1-1|few|TRBD1
CASSFGTGGTEAFF
TGTGCCAGCAGCTTTGGGACAGGGGGCACTGAAGCTTTCTTT
>TRBV11-2|TRBJ1-1|.|.
CASSLGGRTEAFF
TGTGCCAGCAGCTTAGGGGGAAGGACTGAAGCTTTCTTT
>TRBV7-8|TRBJ2-6|.|.
CASRRQVYGANVLTF
TGTGCCAGCCGCCGTCAGGTCTATGGGGCCAACGTCCTGACTTTC
>TRBV4-1|TRBJ2-4|once|TRBD1
CASSQEIRTGKNIQYF
TGCGCCAGCAGCCAAGAGATACGGACAGGGAAAAACATTCAGTACTTC
>TRBV11-2|TRBJ2-2|.|TRBD1
CASSSRTGANTGELFF
TGTGCCAGCAGCTCCCGGACAGGGGCGAACACCGGGGAGCTGTTTTTT
>TRBV12-5|TRBJ1-2|once|.
CASGLGIISWGYTF
TGTGCTAGTGGTTTGGGGATAATCTCGTGGGGCTACACCTTC
>TRBV6-1|TRBJ1-1|.|.
CASNTHYLNTEAFF
TGTGCCAGCAATACCCACTATTTGAACACTGAAGCTTTCTTT
>TRBV5-1|TRBJ2-2|.|.
CASSRDQRRTGELFF
TGCGCCAGCAGCCGGGACCAGCGAAGGACCGGGGAGCTGTTTTTT
>TRBV19|TRBJ1-2|.|TRBD1
CASSPRDRGHNYGYTF
TGTGCCAGCAGCCCCCGGGACAGGGGACATAACTATGGCTACACCTTC
>TRBV2|TRBJ1-4|.|.
CASNYRATNEKLFF
TGTGCCAGCAACTACAGGGCAACTAATGAAAAACTGTTTTTT
>TRBV5-1|TRBJ1-5|.|.
CASSLGGQGNQPQHF
TGCGCCAGCAGCTTGGGAGGGCAGGGGAATCAGCCCCAGCATTTT
>TRBV7-6|TRBJ2-2|once|.
CASSTQGPGELFF
TGTGCCAGCAGCACACAGGGTCCCGGGGAGCTGTTTTTT
>TRBV7-9|TRBJ2-5|.|.
CASRNPTAQTQYF
TGTGCCAGCAGAAATCCGACTGCCCAGACCCAGTACTTC
>TRBV5-6|TRBJ2-1|.|.
CASSLWVNEQFF
TGTGCCAGCAGCCTTTGGGTGAATGAGCAGTTCTTC
>TRBV10-3|TRBJ2-3|.|.
CAIRPGTPNGADTQYF
TGTGCCATCAGGCCCGGGACGCCGAATGGGGCAGATACGCAGTATTTT
>TRBV7-2|TRBJ2-1|medium-sized|.
CASSYTLGDYLNEQFF
TGTGCCAGCAGCTATACCTTAGGTGACTACCTAAATGAGCAGTTCTTC
>TRBV11-2|TRBJ1-1|.|.
CASSRPGVFNTEAFF
TGTGCCAGCAGTCGCCCAGGGGTTTTTAACACTGAAGCTTTCTTT
>TRBV7-2|TRBJ2-3|.|TRBD2
CASSLGGLGADTQYF
TGTGCCAGCAGCTTAGGGGGACTAGGGGCAGATACGCAGTATTTT
>TRBV28|TRBJ2-7|.|TRBD1
CASTSRRGLIYEQYF
TGTGCCAGCACCTCTCGCAGGGGGCTCATCTACGAGCAGTACTTC
>TRBV7-9|TRBJ2-5|.|.
CASSLRSDQETQYF
TGTGCCAGCAGCTTAAGGTCGGACCAAGAGACCCAGTACTTC
>TRBV29-1|TRBJ2-5|.|.
CSAPPTNQETQYF
TGCAGCGCCCCTCCAACAAACCAAGAGACCCAGTACTTC